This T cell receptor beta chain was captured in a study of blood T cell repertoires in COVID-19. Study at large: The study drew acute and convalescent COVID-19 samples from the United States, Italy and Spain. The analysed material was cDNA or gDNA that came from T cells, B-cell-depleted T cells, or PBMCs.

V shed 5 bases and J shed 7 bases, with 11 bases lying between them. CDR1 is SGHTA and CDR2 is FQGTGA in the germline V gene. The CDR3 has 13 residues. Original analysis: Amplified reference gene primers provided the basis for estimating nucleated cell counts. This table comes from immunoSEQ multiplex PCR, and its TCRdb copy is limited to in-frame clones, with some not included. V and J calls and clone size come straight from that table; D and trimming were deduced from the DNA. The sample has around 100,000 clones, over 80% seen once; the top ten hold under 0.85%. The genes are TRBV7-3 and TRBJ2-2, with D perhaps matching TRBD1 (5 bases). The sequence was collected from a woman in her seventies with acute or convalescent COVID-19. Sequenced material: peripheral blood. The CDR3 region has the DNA TGTGCCAGCAGCCCCACAGGTCTCGGGGAGCTGTTTTTT. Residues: CASSPTGLGELFF.